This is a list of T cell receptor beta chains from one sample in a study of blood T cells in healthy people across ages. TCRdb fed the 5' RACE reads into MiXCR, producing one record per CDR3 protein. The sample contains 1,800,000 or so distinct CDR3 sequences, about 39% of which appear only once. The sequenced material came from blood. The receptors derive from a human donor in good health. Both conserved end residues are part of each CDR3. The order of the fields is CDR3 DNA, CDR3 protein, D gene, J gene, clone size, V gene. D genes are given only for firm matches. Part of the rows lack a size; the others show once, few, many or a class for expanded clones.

CDR3 DNA: TGTGCCAGCAGCGTAGCGAGTTCTGAAGCTTTCTTT; CDR3 protein: CASSVASSEAFF; D gene: NA; J gene: TRBJ1-1; clone size: NA; V gene: TRBV9
CDR3 DNA: TGTGCCAGCAGCCAAGGACAGGCTAGGTACGAGCAGTACTTC; CDR3 protein: CASSQGQARYEQYF; D gene: NA; J gene: TRBJ2-7; clone size: few; V gene: TRBV3-1
CDR3 DNA: TGCAGTGCTAGACTTGGGGGCCTATTGAATCAGCCCCAGCATTTT; CDR3 protein: CSARLGGLLNQPQHF; D gene: NA; J gene: TRBJ1-5; clone size: few; V gene: TRBV20-1
CDR3 DNA: TGTACCAGCAGTTACGGGCCTACGTTTGGGCAGTACTTC; CDR3 protein: CTSSYGPTFGQYF; D gene: NA; J gene: TRBJ2-4; clone size: NA; V gene: TRBV6-5
CDR3 DNA: TGTGCCGGAAGGGACAGGGAGGCTATGAACACTGAAGCTTTCTTT; CDR3 protein: CAGRDREAMNTEAFF; D gene: TRBD1; J gene: TRBJ1-1; clone size: NA; V gene: TRBV7-9
CDR3 DNA: TGCAGTGCTAGAGATGTCCTCGCCCAGTACTTC; CDR3 protein: CSARDVLAQYF; D gene: NA; J gene: TRBJ2-5; clone size: NA; V gene: TRBV20-1
CDR3 DNA: TGTGCCAGCAGCTTAGTCCAAGGGGGGACCCAGTACTTC; CDR3 protein: CASSLVQGGTQYF; D gene: NA; J gene: TRBJ2-5; clone size: NA; V gene: TRBV7-2
CDR3 DNA: TGTGCCAGCAGTCCGGGACTAGCGGGATTTAGCTCCTACAATGAGCAGTTCTTC; CDR3 protein: CASSPGLAGFSSYNEQFF; D gene: TRBD2; J gene: TRBJ2-1; clone size: NA; V gene: TRBV27
CDR3 DNA: TGTGCCAGCAGCACAAAGGGGGCCTTTAACTATGGCTACACCTTC; CDR3 protein: CASSTKGAFNYGYTF; D gene: TRBD1; J gene: TRBJ1-2; clone size: NA; V gene: TRBV7-2
CDR3 DNA: TGCAGTGCTAGAGATCGCGTCCAGCGGGGGGGCGGTTACGAGCAGTACTTC; CDR3 protein: CSARDRVQRGGGYEQYF; D gene: TRBD2; J gene: TRBJ2-7; clone size: NA; V gene: TRBV20-1
CDR3 DNA: TGCAGTGCTAGCACCGTTAGGGACAGGAACTATGGCTACACCTTC; CDR3 protein: CSASTVRDRNYGYTF; D gene: TRBD1; J gene: TRBJ1-2; clone size: few; V gene: TRBV20-1
CDR3 DNA: TGTGCCAGCAACCCTACAGGGGGCTTTTTCTATGGCTACACCTTC; CDR3 protein: CASNPTGGFFYGYTF; D gene: TRBD1; J gene: TRBJ1-2; clone size: NA; V gene: TRBV7-2
CDR3 DNA: TGCGCCAGCAGCCAAGACGAAACGGGGGGGCTCAATGAGCAGTTCTTC; CDR3 protein: CASSQDETGGLNEQFF; D gene: TRBD2; J gene: TRBJ2-1; clone size: few; V gene: TRBV4-3
CDR3 DNA: TGTGCCACCAAAGTGGGGGCTGGGGCCAACGTCCTGACTTTC; CDR3 protein: CATKVGAGANVLTF; D gene: NA; J gene: TRBJ2-6; clone size: many; V gene: TRBV19
CDR3 DNA: TGTGCCAGCAGCCCCGCGGGGGGGCTCGCAGATACGCAGTATTTT; CDR3 protein: CASSPAGGLADTQYF; D gene: TRBD2; J gene: TRBJ2-3; clone size: NA; V gene: TRBV5-6
CDR3 DNA: TGCAGTGCTAGAGGTACCCCTGGTAGCGGGTACGAGCAGTACTTC; CDR3 protein: CSARGTPGSGYEQYF; D gene: TRBD2; J gene: TRBJ2-7; clone size: NA; V gene: TRBV20-1
CDR3 DNA: TGTGCCAGCAGTGCCGGGACAGGGGGCTCAGCTAACTATGGCTACACCTTC; CDR3 protein: CASSAGTGGSANYGYTF; D gene: TRBD1; J gene: TRBJ1-2; clone size: few; V gene: TRBV9
CDR3 DNA: TGCGCCAGCAGCCAAGTGGGGACAGGGGCTGAAAAACTGTTTTTT; CDR3 protein: CASSQVGTGAEKLFF; D gene: TRBD1; J gene: TRBJ1-4; clone size: few; V gene: TRBV4-1
CDR3 DNA: TGTGCCAGCATGTCGGGGGATCAGCCCCAGCATTTT; CDR3 protein: CASMSGDQPQHF; D gene: NA; J gene: TRBJ1-5; clone size: NA; V gene: TRBV28
CDR3 DNA: TGTGCCTGCGGGGGGCTAGCGGGGTACAATGAGCAGTTCTTC; CDR3 protein: CACGGLAGYNEQFF; D gene: TRBD2; J gene: TRBJ2-1; clone size: NA; V gene: TRBV6-5
CDR3 DNA: TGTGCCAGCACCCCGACAGTTCATAGCAATCAGCCCCAGCATTTT; CDR3 protein: CASTPTVHSNQPQHF; D gene: NA; J gene: TRBJ1-5; clone size: NA; V gene: TRBV7-2
CDR3 DNA: TGTGCCAGCAGGCCAATGGGAGACAATCAGCCCCAGCATTTT; CDR3 protein: CASRPMGDNQPQHF; D gene: NA; J gene: TRBJ1-5; clone size: NA; V gene: TRBV12-3/TRBV12-4
CDR3 DNA: TGTGCCAGCAGCTCAAGGACAGGGAATGGGCCTGAAGCTTTCTTT; CDR3 protein: CASSSRTGNGPEAFF; D gene: TRBD1; J gene: TRBJ1-1; clone size: NA; V gene: TRBV7-2
CDR3 DNA: TGTGCCAGCAGCTTAGCAAACAGGGCCTGCAATGAGCAGTTCTTC; CDR3 protein: CASSLANRACNEQFF; D gene: NA; J gene: TRBJ2-1; clone size: NA; V gene: TRBV7-8
CDR3 DNA: TGTGCCAGCAGCTTGGGGGCGCAGGGGGCAAGCGCAGATACGCAGTATTTT; CDR3 protein: CASSLGAQGASADTQYF; D gene: TRBD1; J gene: TRBJ2-3; clone size: NA; V gene: TRBV5-6
CDR3 DNA: TGTGCCAGCAGCTTACGGGACTCAGAGAACTACGAGCAGTACTTC; CDR3 protein: CASSLRDSENYEQYF; D gene: NA; J gene: TRBJ2-7; clone size: once; V gene: TRBV7-6
CDR3 DNA: TGTGCCAGCAGCCCCGGGGACTACAAAATTTACGAGCAGTACTTC; CDR3 protein: CASSPGDYKIYEQYF; D gene: TRBD2; J gene: TRBJ2-7; clone size: NA; V gene: TRBV5-6
CDR3 DNA: TGTGCCAGCAACACTAGGCCGGCCGGGCTTAGCGGGGGGGAAGAGACCCAGTACTTC; CDR3 protein: CASNTRPAGLSGGEETQYF; D gene: TRBD2; J gene: TRBJ2-5; clone size: few; V gene: TRBV7-2
CDR3 DNA: TGTGCCAGCAGCTTGAGGACAGGGGACACCGGGGAGCTGTTTTTT; CDR3 protein: CASSLRTGDTGELFF; D gene: TRBD1; J gene: TRBJ2-2; clone size: NA; V gene: TRBV7-8
CDR3 DNA: TGTGCCAGCAGCTTACGGCCAGGGGACACCGGGGAGCTGTTTTTT; CDR3 protein: CASSLRPGDTGELFF; D gene: NA; J gene: TRBJ2-2; clone size: few; V gene: TRBV7-3
CDR3 DNA: TGCGCCAGCAGCCCAGGCCTCGGGGACGAAGCCTACGAGCAGTACTTC; CDR3 protein: CASSPGLGDEAYEQYF; D gene: NA; J gene: TRBJ2-7; clone size: NA; V gene: TRBV4-1
CDR3 DNA: TGCAGCGTTGAAGGTCGCCGGGACAGGGATGGCTACACCTTC; CDR3 protein: CSVEGRRDRDGYTF; D gene: TRBD1; J gene: TRBJ1-2; clone size: few; V gene: TRBV29-1
CDR3 DNA: TGCGCCAGCAGCCAAGGGCTAGCGGTAGAAGAGACCCAGTACTTC; CDR3 protein: CASSQGLAVEETQYF; D gene: TRBD2; J gene: TRBJ2-5; clone size: NA; V gene: TRBV4-3
CDR3 DNA: TGTGCCAGCAGGACCTCCACCTATATAGAAGCTTTCTTT; CDR3 protein: CASRTSTYIEAFF; D gene: NA; J gene: TRBJ1-1; clone size: NA; V gene: TRBV28
CDR3 DNA: TGTGCCAGCAGCTCTCTAGCGGGGCCCCGCACAGATACGCAGTATTTT; CDR3 protein: CASSSLAGPRTDTQYF; D gene: TRBD2; J gene: TRBJ2-3; clone size: few; V gene: TRBV7-8
CDR3 DNA: TGTGCCAGCAGCCGCCCTCCAGGGGGGAATCAGCCCCAGCATTTT; CDR3 protein: CASSRPPGGNQPQHF; D gene: TRBD1; J gene: TRBJ1-5; clone size: NA; V gene: TRBV7-2
CDR3 DNA: TGTGCCAGCAGCTTAAGGGCCAGGGCAGAGACCCAGTACTTC; CDR3 protein: CASSLRARAETQYF; D gene: NA; J gene: TRBJ2-5; clone size: NA; V gene: TRBV7-9